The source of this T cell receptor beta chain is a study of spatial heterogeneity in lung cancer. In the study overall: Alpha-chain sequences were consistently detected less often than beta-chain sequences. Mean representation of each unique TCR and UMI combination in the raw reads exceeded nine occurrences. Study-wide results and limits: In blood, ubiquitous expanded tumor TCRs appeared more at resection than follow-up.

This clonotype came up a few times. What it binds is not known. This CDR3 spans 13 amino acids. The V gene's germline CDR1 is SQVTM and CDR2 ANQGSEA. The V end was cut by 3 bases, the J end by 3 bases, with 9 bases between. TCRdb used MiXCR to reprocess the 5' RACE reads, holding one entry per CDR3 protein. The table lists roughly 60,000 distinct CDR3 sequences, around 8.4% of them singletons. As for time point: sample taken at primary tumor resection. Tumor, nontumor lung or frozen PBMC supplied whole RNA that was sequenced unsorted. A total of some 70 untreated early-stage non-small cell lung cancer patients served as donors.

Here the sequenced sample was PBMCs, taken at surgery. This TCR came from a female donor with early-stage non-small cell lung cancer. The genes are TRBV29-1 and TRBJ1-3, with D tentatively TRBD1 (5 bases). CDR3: CSVDGADGNTIYF. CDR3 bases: TGCAGCGTTGATGGGGCTGATGGAAACACCATATATTTT.